This is a list of T cell receptor beta chains from one sample in a study of beta chain features in type 1 diabetes. This table comes from immunoSEQ multiplex PCR, and its TCRdb copy is limited to in-frame clones, with some not included. This table holds roughly 180,000 clones, approximately 13% found once. The specimen sequenced was central memory CD4+ T cells from blood. The receptors were gathered from a woman aged 18-35 years in good health. Both conserved end residues are part of each CDR3. D genes are given only for firm matches. Clone size is not always given. Where it is, it says once, few, many or a class for expanded clones.

v_gene	d_gene	j_gene	len	abundance	CDR3aa	CDR3nt
TRBV27	TRBD1	TRBJ2-1	16	many	CASKVVRTGSYNEQFF	TGTGCCAGCAAAGTGGTGAGGACAGGGTCGTACAATGAGCAGTTCTTC
TRBV27	TRBD2	TRBJ2-3	17	-	CASRPGLAGGRRDTQYF	TGTGCCAGCAGACCTGGACTAGCGGGAGGGAGAAGGGATACGCAGTATTTT
TRBV14	TRBD1	TRBJ2-2	13	-	CASSLQGAGELFF	TGTGCCAGCAGCCTACAGGGGGCCGGGGAGCTGTTTTTT
TRBV25-1	-	TRBJ2-3	15	few	CASSDAGTSTDTQYF	TGTGCCAGCAGTGACGCTGGGACTAGCACAGATACGCAGTATTTT
TRBV18	-	TRBJ1-1	13	few	CASSRWDSTEAFF	TGTGCCAGCTCACGATGGGACTCCACTGAAGCTTTCTTT
TRBV29-1	TRBD1	TRBJ2-5	13	-	CSVSPGTGMTQYF	TGCAGCGTCTCCCCGGGGACAGGGATGACCCAGTACTTC
TRBV29-1	TRBD1	TRBJ1-1	16	few	CSVDRRSGTGNTEAFF	TGCAGCGTTGATCGACGATCTGGGACAGGTAATACTGAAGCTTTCTTT
TRBV30	-	TRBJ2-3	12	few	CAWSLGTDTQYF	TGTGCCTGGAGTTTAGGCACAGATACGCAGTATTTT
TRBV2	-	TRBJ2-7	13	few	CASEGALGYEQYF	TGTGCCAGCGAGGGCGCCTTAGGGTACGAGCAGTACTTC
TRBV4-3	TRBD1	TRBJ2-7	15	many	CASSQSGTGEFEQYF	TGCGCCAGCAGCCAATCCGGGACAGGGGAATTCGAGCAGTACTTC
TRBV29-1	-	TRBJ2-2	12	-	CSVEGNTGELFF	TGCAGCGTTGAGGGCAACACCGGGGAGCTGTTTTTT
TRBV7-9	-	TRBJ2-7	15	-	CASSLPLGASYEQYF	TGTGCCAGCAGCTTACCACTGGGCGCCTCCTACGAGCAGTACTTC
TRBV2	-	TRBJ1-5	17	-	CASTSRSGRNSNQPQHF	TGTGCCAGCACCTCGCGTTCGGGAAGGAATAGCAATCAGCCCCAGCATTTT
TRBV28	TRBD1	TRBJ1-1	14	-	CASRPQGGNTEAFF	TGTGCCAGCAGGCCACAGGGGGGGAACACTGAAGCTTTCTTT
TRBV2	TRBD2	TRBJ2-3	14	-	CASSRTGGSDTQYF	TGTGCCAGCAGCAGAACGGGGGGTTCAGATACGCAGTATTTT
TRBV10-2	TRBD1	TRBJ1-5	12	-	CASVDRGQPQHF	TGCGCCAGCGTCGACAGGGGCCAGCCCCAGCATTTT
TRBV4-2	-	TRBJ2-1	14	-	CASSQEQGPNEQFF	TGTGCCAGCAGCCAAGAACAGGGCCCCAATGAGCAGTTCTTC
TRBV18	-	TRBJ2-7	14	-	CASSPPGQPYEQYF	TGTGCCAGCTCACCACCAGGACAGCCCTACGAGCAGTACTTC